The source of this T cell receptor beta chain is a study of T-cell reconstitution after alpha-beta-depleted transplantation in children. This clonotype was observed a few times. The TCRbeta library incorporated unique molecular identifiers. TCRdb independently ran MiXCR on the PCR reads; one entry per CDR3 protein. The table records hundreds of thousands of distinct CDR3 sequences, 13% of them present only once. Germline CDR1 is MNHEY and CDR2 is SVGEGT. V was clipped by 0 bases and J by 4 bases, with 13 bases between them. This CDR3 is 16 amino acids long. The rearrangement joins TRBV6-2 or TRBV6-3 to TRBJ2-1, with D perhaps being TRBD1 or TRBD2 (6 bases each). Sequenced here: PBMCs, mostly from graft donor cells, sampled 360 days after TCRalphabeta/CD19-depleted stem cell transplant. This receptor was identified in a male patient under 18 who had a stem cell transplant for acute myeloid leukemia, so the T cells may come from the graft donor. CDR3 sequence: CASSYSKEGGYNEQFF. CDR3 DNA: TGTGCCAGCAGTTACTCGAAAGAGGGGGGATACAATGAGCAGTTCTTC.